This T cell receptor (beta chain) was identified in a study of blood T cell repertoires in COVID-19. Authors' methods: Cell counts per sample came from amplifying reference gene primers. Sequencing was performed with immunoSEQ multiplex PCR; in TCRdb, only in-frame clones are kept and a portion is missing. The V and J calls and the clone size are those of that table, but D and trimming were determined from the DNA. Found here are approximately 97,000 clones, around 84% of them singletons; the top ten hold around 4.5%. Germline trimming cut 8 bases from V and 3 bases from J; bases unmatched to any gene: 3. The CDR3 sequence is 13 residues long. CDR1 and CDR2 from the germline V gene are KGHSH and LQKENI.

The V call is TRBV18, the J call TRBJ2-3, with 9 nucleotides matching TRBD1. Sequenced input: peripheral blood. This TCR came from a human donor in a cohort sampled during active COVID-19. CDR3 in DNA: TGTGCCAGCCATGGACAGGGGACAGATACGCAGTATTTT. Amino acids: CASHGQGTDTQYF.